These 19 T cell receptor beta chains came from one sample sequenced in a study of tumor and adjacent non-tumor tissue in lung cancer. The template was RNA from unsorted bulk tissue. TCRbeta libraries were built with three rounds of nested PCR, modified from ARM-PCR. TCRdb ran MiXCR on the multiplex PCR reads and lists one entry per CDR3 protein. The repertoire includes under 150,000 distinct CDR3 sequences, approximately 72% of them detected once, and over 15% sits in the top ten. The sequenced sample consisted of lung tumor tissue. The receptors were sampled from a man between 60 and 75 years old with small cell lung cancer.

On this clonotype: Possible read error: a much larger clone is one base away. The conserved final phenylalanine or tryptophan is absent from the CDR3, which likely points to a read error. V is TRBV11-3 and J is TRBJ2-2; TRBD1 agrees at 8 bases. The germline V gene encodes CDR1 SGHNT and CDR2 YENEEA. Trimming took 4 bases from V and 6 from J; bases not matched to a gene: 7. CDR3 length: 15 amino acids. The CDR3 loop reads CASSSRTGPAGELFS. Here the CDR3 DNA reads TGTGCCAGCAGCTCAAGGACAGGGCCGGCCGGGGAGCTGTTTTCT.

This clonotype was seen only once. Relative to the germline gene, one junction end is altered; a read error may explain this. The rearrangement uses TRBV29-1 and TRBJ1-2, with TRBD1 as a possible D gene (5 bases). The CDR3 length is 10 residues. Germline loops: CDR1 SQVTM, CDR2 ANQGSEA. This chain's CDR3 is CSVVRGRVYF. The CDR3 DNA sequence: TGCAGCGTTGTTAGGGGCAGGGTATACTTC.

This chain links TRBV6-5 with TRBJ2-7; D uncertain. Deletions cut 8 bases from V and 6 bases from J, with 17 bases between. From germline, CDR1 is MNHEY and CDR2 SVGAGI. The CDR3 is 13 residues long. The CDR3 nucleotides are TGTGCCAGCTGCCTGAGCGTGGAAGGCGAGCAGTACGTC. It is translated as CASCLSVEGEQYV.

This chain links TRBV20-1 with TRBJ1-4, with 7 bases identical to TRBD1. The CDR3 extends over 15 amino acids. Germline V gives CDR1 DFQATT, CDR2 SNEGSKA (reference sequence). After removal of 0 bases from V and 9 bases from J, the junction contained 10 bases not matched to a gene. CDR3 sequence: CSARDRRQGRKKLFF. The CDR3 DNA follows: TGCAGTGCTAGAGATCGGCGACAGGGACGAAAAAAACTGTTTTTT.

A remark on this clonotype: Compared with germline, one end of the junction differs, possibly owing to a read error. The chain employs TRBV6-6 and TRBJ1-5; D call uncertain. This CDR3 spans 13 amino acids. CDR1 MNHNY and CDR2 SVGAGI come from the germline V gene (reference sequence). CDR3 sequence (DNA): TGCGCCATCAGACTATATAGCAATCAGCCCCAGCATTTT. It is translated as CAIRLYSNQPQHF.

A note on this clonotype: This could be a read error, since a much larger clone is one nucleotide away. The CDR3 is CAIRGLVREGTGELFF. CDR3 in DNA: TGTGCCATCCGGGGACTAGTGAGGGAAGGCACCGGGGAGCTGTTTTTT. V gene TRBV6-1 combines with J gene TRBJ2-2, with 8 nucleotides matching TRBD2. CDR3 length equals 16 residues. Germline loops: CDR1 MNHNS, CDR2 SASEGT. The junction had 14 bases not matched to a gene; V was cut back by 10 bases and J by 4 bases.

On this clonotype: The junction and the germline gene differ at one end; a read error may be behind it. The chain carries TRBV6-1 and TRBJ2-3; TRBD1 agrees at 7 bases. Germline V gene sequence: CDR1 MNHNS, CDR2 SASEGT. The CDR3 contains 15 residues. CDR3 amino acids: CASSEGAYSTDTQYF. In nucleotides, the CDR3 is TGTGCTAGCAGCGAGGGGGCGTATAGCACAGATACACAGTATTTT.

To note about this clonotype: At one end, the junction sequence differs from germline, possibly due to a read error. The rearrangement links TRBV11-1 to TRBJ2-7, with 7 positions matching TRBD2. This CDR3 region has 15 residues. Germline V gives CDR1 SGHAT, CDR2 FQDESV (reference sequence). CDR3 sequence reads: CASSLAVVWEGKQYF. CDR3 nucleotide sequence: TGTGCTAGCAGCTTAGCGGTCGTCTGGGAGGGAAAGCAGTACTTC.

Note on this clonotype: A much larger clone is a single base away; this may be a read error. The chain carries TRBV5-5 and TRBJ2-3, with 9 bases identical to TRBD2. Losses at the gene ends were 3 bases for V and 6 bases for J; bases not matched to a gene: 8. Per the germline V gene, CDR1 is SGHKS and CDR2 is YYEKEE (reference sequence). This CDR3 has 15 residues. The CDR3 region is CASSSTSGQHDTQYF. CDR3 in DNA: TGTGCCAGCAGCTCGACTAGCGGCCAGCATGATACGCAGTATTTT. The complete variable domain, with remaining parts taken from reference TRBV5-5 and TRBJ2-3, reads DAGVTQSPTHLIKTRGQQVTLRCSPISGHKSVSWYQQVLGQGPQFIFQYYEKEERGRGNFPDRFSARQFPNYSSELNVNALLLGDSALYLCASSSTSGQHDTQYFGPGTRLTVL.

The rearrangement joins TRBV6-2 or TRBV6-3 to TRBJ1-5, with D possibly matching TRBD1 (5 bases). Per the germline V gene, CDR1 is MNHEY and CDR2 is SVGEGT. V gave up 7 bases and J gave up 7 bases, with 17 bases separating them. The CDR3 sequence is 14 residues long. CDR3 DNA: TGTGCCAGCACCACTCGGACACCGGGACAGCCCCAGCATTTT. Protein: CASTTRTPGQPQHF.

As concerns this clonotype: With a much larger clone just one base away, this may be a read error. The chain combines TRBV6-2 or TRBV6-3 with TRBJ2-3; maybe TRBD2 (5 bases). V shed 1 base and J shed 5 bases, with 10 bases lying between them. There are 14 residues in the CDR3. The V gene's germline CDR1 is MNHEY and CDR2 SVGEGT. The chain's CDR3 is CASSYYMGRDTQYF. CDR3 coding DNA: TGTGCCAGCAGTTACTACATGGGGAGAGATACGCAGTATTTT.

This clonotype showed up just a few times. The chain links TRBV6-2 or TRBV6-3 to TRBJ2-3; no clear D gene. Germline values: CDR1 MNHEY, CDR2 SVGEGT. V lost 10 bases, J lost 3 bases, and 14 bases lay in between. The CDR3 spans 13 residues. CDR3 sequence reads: CAMLTRQTDTQYF. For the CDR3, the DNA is TGTGCCATGTTGACACGACAAACAGATACGCAGTATTTT.

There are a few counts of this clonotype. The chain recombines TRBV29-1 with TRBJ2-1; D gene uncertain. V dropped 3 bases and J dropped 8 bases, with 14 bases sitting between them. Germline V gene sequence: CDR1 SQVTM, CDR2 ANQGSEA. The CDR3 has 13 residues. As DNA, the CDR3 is TGCAGCGTTGACCTGGACCTCAACGATGAGCAGTTCTTC. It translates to CSVDLDLNDEQFF.

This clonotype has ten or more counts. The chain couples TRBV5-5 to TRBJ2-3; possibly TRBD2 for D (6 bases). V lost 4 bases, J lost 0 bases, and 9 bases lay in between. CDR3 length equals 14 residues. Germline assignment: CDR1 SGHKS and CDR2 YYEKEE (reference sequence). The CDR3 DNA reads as TGTGCCAGCAGCGTTAGCGGTAGCACAGATACGCAGTATTTT. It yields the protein CASSVSGSTDTQYF. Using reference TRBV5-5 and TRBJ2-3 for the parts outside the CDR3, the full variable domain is DAGVTQSPTHLIKTRGQQVTLRCSPISGHKSVSWYQQVLGQGPQFIFQYYEKEERGRGNFPDRFSARQFPNYSSELNVNALLLGDSALYLCASSVSGSTDTQYFGPGTRLTVL.

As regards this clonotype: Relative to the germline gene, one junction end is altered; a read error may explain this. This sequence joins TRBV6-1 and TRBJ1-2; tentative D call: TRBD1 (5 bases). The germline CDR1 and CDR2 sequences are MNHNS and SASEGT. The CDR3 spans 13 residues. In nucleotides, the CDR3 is TGTGTCAGCATGGCGACAGCGAGCTATGGCTACACCTTC. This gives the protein CVSMATASYGYTF.

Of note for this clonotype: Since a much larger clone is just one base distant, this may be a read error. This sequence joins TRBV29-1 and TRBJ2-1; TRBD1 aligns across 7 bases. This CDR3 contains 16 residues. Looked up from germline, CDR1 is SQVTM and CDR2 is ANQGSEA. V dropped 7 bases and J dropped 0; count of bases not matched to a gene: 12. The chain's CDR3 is CSASRGQLSSYNEQFF. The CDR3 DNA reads TGCAGCGCTTCAAGGGGACAGCTGAGCTCCTACAATGAGCAGTTCTTC.

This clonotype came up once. For the CDR3, the DNA is TGCAGTGCCTGGCATACCTACGAGCAGTACTTC. It yields the protein CSAWHTYEQYF. The rearrangement links TRBV29-1 to TRBJ2-7; D remains unclear. This CDR3 is 11 amino acids long. Germline V gene lookup returns CDR1 SQVTM and CDR2 ANQGSEA.

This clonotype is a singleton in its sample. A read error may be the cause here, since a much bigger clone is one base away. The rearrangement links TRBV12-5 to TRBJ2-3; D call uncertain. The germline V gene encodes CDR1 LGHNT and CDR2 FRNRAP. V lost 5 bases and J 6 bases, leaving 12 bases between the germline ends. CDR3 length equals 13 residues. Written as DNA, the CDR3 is TGTGCTAGTGGTCCCTGGGTCCCCGATACGCAGTATTTT. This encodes CASGPWVPDTQYF.

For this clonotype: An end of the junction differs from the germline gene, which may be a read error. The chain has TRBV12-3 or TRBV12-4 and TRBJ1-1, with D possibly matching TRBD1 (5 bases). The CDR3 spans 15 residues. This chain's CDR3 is CSSSPKAGGLTEAFF. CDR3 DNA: TGTTCCAGCAGCCCAAAGGCGGGGGGACTCACTGAAGCTTTCTTT.